What follows are 21 T cell receptor beta chains derived from one specimen sequenced in a study of blood T cell repertoires in COVID-19. Generated by immunoSEQ multiplex PCR, the TCRdb table keeps only in-frame clones and is missing some. The sample lists fewer than 75,000 clones; roughly 85% were seen once. Source material: peripheral blood. The receptors originated from a human donor in a cohort sampled during active COVID-19.

This clone was observed a few times. The chain is built from TRBV5-1 and TRBJ2-7; D might be TRBD1 (5 bases). The CDR3 is made up of 14 amino acids. Germline CDR1 SGHRS, CDR2 YFSETQ. The V gene lost 2 bases and the J gene lost 0 bases, with 9 bases spanning the gap. CDR3 bases: TGCGCCAGCAGCTTAGGGGTAATCTCCTACGAGCAGTACTTC. Protein sequence: CASSLGVISYEQYF.

The V and J genes are TRBV5-1 and TRBJ2-7, with D possibly TRBD2 on 5 matching bases. The CDR3 length is 14 residues. Trimming removed 0 bases at V and 0 bases at J, with 7 bases between. CDR1 SGHRS and CDR2 YFSETQ come from the germline V gene. The CDR3 DNA follows: TGCGCCAGCAGCTTGGAAGCGGCCTCCTACGAGCAGTACTTC. This translates into CASSLEAASYEQYF. Complete variable domain (other parts from reference TRBV5-1 and TRBJ2-7): KAGVTQTPRYLIKTRGQQVTLSCSPISGHRSVSWYQQTPGQGLQFLFEYFSETQRNKGNFPGRFSGRQFSNSRSEMNVSTLELGDSALYLCASSLEAASYEQYFGPGTRLTVT.

V usage is TRBV15 and J usage is TRBJ1-4, with D unresolved. V was cut by 3 bases and J by 4 bases, with 12 bases left in between. Germline-derived CDR1 and CDR2 are LNHNV and YYDKDF (reference sequence). CDR3 length: 15 amino acids. The chain's CDR3 is CATSSGWEVNEKLFF. The DNA of the CDR3 is TGTGCCACCAGCAGCGGGTGGGAGGTTAATGAAAAACTGTTTTTT. The complete variable domain, with remaining parts taken from reference TRBV15 and TRBJ1-4, reads DAMVIQNPRYQVTQFGKPVTLSCSQTLNHNVMYWYQQKSSQAPKLLFHYYDKDFNNEADTPDNFQSRRPNTSFCFLDIRSPGLGDTAMYLCATSSGWEVNEKLFFGSGTQLSVL.

The gene calls are TRBV30 and TRBJ1-2, with 8 bases fitting TRBD1. Trimming at V came to 3 bases and at J to 2 bases, leaving 11 bases not matched to a gene. The CDR3 length is 16 residues. Germline V CDR1 and CDR2: GTSNPN, SVGIG (reference sequence). CDR3: CAWSEITQGANYGYTF. CDR3 nucleotide sequence: TGTGCCTGGAGCGAAATTACTCAGGGGGCCAACTATGGCTACACCTTC.

The chain recombines TRBV2 with TRBJ1-3; TRBD1 aligns across 7 bases. Germline-derived CDR1 and CDR2 are SNHLY and FYNNEI. The CDR3 is 15 residues long. J was trimmed by 5 bases and V by 7 bases; bases with no gene match: 11. DNA of the CDR3: TGTGCCAGCACTAACCGGGACAGATCTAGAAACACCATATATTTT. Translation gives CASTNRDRSRNTIYF.

The rearrangement uses TRBV19 and TRBJ1-1, with D perhaps TRBD1 (6 bases). Germline V gene lookup returns CDR1 LNHDA and CDR2 SQIVND (reference sequence). The length of the CDR3 is 15 residues. The ends were cut back, 5 bases at V and 2 bases at J, with 15 bases in the middle. The CDR3 region has the DNA TGTGCCAGTAGTGTCGCCGGGACACCAAACACTGAAGCTTTCTTT. Translating it yields CASSVAGTPNTEAFF.

By sample fraction, this clone is large. The gene calls are TRBV10-3 and TRBJ1-1, with unresolved D. CDR1 and CDR2 from the germline V gene are ENHRY and SYGVKD. Trimming pared 8 bases from V and 1 base from J, leaving 8 bases between. CDR3 length equals 12 residues. The CDR3 here is CAIQDGNTEAFF. The CDR3 DNA reads TGTGCCATCCAGGATGGGAACACTGAAGCTTTCTTT.

The CDR3 reads CASSRGLAGGSSYEQYF. CDR3 in DNA: TGTGCCAGCAGCAGGGGACTAGCGGGGGGGAGCTCCTACGAGCAGTACTTC. The rearrangement uses TRBV5-4 and TRBJ2-7; 16 bases line up with TRBD2. The CDR3 has 17 amino acids. The trim removed 4 bases at V and 0 bases at J, leaving 4 bases unmatched. The germline CDR1 and CDR2 sequences are SGHNT and YYREEE (reference sequence).

This chain joins TRBV5-6 and TRBJ2-5, with D possibly TRBD2 on 5 matching bases. Trimming shortened V by 2 bases and J by 9 bases, and 14 bases separated the two germline ends. The CDR3 is 13 residues long. In germline, CDR1 is SGHDT, CDR2 YYEEEE. CDR3 nucleotide sequence: TGTGCCAGCAGCTTTGGGGTTAGCGAATCCCAGTACTTC. Protein sequence: CASSFGVSESQYF.

This chain uses TRBV30 with TRBJ1-2; possible D gene TRBD1, 5 bases. V was clipped by 2 bases and J by 0 bases, with 13 bases between them. The CDR3 sequence is 15 residues long. CDR1 and CDR2 (germline): GTSNPN, SVGIG (reference sequence). The CDR3 sequence is CAWSPTTVANYGYTF. The CDR3 DNA reads as TGTGCCTGGAGTCCGACGACAGTAGCTAACTATGGCTACACCTTC. Combining the CDR3 with reference TRBV30 and TRBJ1-2 gives the whole variable domain SQTIHQWPATLVQPVGSPLSLECTVEGTSNPNLYWYRQAAGRGLQLLFYSVGIGQISSEVPQNLSASRPQDRQFILSSKKLLLSDSGFYLCAWSPTTVANYGYTFGSGTRLTVV.

The CDR3 here is CASSPRDVEQFF. CDR3 nucleotides: TGTGCCAGCAGCCCTCGGGATGTTGAGCAGTTCTTC. The chain recombines TRBV11-2 with TRBJ2-1; possibly TRBD2 for D (5 bases). Germline V gives CDR1 SGHAT, CDR2 FQNNGV. The CDR3 spans 12 residues. V lost 5 bases and J 9 bases, leaving 11 bases between the germline ends.

The rearrangement links TRBV4-1 to TRBJ2-7, with D tentatively TRBD1 (5 bases). The CDR3 sequence is 15 residues long. The germline gives CDR1 MGHRA, CDR2 YSYEKL. Between the trimmed V and J ends, which lost 1 base and 2 bases, there was a span of 12 bases. The CDR3 region is CASSQGPGPPYEQYF. CDR3 sequence (DNA): TGCGCCAGCAGCCAAGGCCCAGGGCCCCCCTACGAGCAGTACTTC.

V and J are TRBV28 and TRBJ1-2; a possible D gene is TRBD1 (5 bases). The CDR3 consists of 13 residues. The germline V and J ends were trimmed by 7 bases and 7 bases, with 16 bases remaining between them. CDR1 MDHEN and CDR2 SYDVKM come from the germline V gene. CDR3 in amino acids: CASTTREGLGYTF. The CDR3 DNA is TGTGCCAGCACCACCAGGGAAGGGCTTGGCTACACCTTC.

CDR3 loop: CASSTGLMNTEAFF. The CDR3 DNA is TGTGCCAGCTCGACAGGACTCATGAACACTGAAGCTTTCTTT. The chain is built from TRBV18 and TRBJ1-1; TRBD1 might be the D (6 bases). The germline V gene encodes CDR1 KGHSH and CDR2 LQKENI. The CDR3 consists of 14 residues. Trimming left V 6 bases short and J 0 bases short, with 11 bases between.

The chain recombines TRBV7-9 with TRBJ2-5; 9 bases are shared with TRBD2. The J segment lost 2 bases and the V segment lost 3 bases, leaving 4 bases of the junction unmatched. CDR3 length: 15 amino acids. Per the germline V gene, CDR1 is SEHNR and CDR2 is FQNEAQ (reference sequence). The CDR3 nucleotides are TGTGCCAGCAGCTTTGGCGGGGGGGGACAAGAGACCCAGTACTTC. Protein: CASSFGGGGQETQYF.

This chain uses TRBV5-6 with TRBJ2-1; D remains ambiguous. Germline CDR1 is SGHDT and CDR2 is YYEEEE. The CDR3 extends over 14 amino acids. The V end lost 5 bases, the J end lost 3 bases, and 12 bases lay between the germline ends. The CDR3 loop reads CASSDSLSYNEQFF. CDR3 nucleotide sequence: TGTGCCAGCAGTGACTCGTTAAGCTACAATGAGCAGTTCTTC.

J is TRBJ2-3 and V is TRBV7-9; tentative D call: TRBD2 (7 bases). Trimming left V 5 bases short and J 4 bases short, with 16 bases between. Germline loops: CDR1 SEHNR, CDR2 FQNEAQ (reference sequence). The CDR3 totals 15 residues. CDR3 DNA sequence: TGTGCCAGCAGCCAAGACGGGGGGCGGGCAGATACGCAGTATTTT. Amino acid sequence: CASSQDGGRADTQYF.

This clone appeared once. V gene TRBV5-8 combines with J gene TRBJ1-4, with a possible D match to TRBD1 (5 bases). This CDR3 contains 15 residues. The germline V and J ends were trimmed by 4 bases and 8 bases, with 18 bases remaining between them. Germline CDR1 and CDR2: SGHTS and YDEGEE. This chain's CDR3 is CASSPTGRGSEKLFF. For the CDR3, the DNA is TGTGCCAGCAGCCCCACGGGGCGGGGGAGCGAAAAACTGTTTTTT.

This clone was seen repeatedly, ten times or more. V and J are TRBV4-3 and TRBJ2-3; TRBD1 agrees at 10 bases. Losses at the gene ends were 4 bases for V and 2 bases for J; bases not matched to a gene: 9. The CDR3 consists of 17 residues. The germline V gene has CDR1 LGHNA and CDR2 YSLEER. The CDR3 DNA follows: TGCGCCAGCAGCCGTAGTCCGGGACAGGGGCCCACAGATACGCAGTATTTT. Encoded protein: CASSRSPGQGPTDTQYF.

The chain is built from TRBV5-5 and TRBJ2-7; 9 bases match TRBD1. CDR1 is SGHKS, CDR2 YYEKEE, per germline (reference sequence). V lost 1 base to trimming and J lost 4 bases; unmatched junction nucleotides: 3. CDR3 length: 14 amino acids. The CDR3 spells CASSLRDRVYEQYF. DNA of the CDR3: TGTGCCAGCAGCTTGCGGGACAGGGTTTACGAGCAGTACTTC.

The chain uses TRBV18 and TRBJ2-2; the match to TRBD2 covers 7 bases. Germline assignment: CDR1 KGHSH and CDR2 LQKENI. The CDR3 sequence is 14 residues long. The trim removed 3 bases at V and 3 bases at J, leaving 1 base unmatched. The CDR3, as DNA: TGTGCCAGCTCACCGGGAGGGGACACCGGGGAGCTGTTTTTT. This codes for CASSPGGDTGELFF.